Listed below are T cell receptor beta chains from one sample, sequenced in a study of cytomegalovirus exposure and HLA in healthy donors. TCRdb's table, derived via immunoSEQ multiplex PCR, lists solely in-frame clones and lacks some. The table counts 65,000 to 80,000 clones; around 4.4% lies in the top ten. Sequenced material: PBMCs. Source of these receptors: a young man in good health and CMV-seronegative. Both conserved end residues are part of each CDR3. A D gene is named only where the DNA matches it firmly.

D	V	J	CDR3	DNA
.	TRBV5-1	TRBJ1-5	CASSLGPGDQSQHF	TGCGCCAGCAGCTTGGGGCCAGGGGACCAGTCCCAGCATTTT
.	TRBV10-3	TRBJ1-4	CAISESRTEEAKKLFF	TGTGCCATCAGTGAGTCGAGGACAGAGGAGGCGAAAAAACTGTTTTTT
.	TRBV7-8	TRBJ1-2	CASSLDIFNYGYTF	TGTGCCAGCAGCTTGGACATTTTTAACTATGGCTACACCTTC
TRBD2	TRBV13	TRBJ2-5	CASSPGTSFQETQYF	TGTGCCAGCAGCCCTGGGACTAGCTTCCAAGAGACCCAGTACTTC
TRBD1	TRBV2	TRBJ1-5	CASSDRGSQPQHF	TGTGCCAGCAGTGACAGGGGGAGTCAGCCCCAGCATTTT
TRBD1	TRBV6-1	TRBJ1-1	CASSEPTGDLNTEAFF	TGTGCCAGCAGTGAGCCGACAGGGGATCTGAACACTGAAGCTTTCTTT
.	TRBV27	TRBJ2-6	CASSLISGANVLTF	TGTGCCAGCAGCCTTATCTCTGGGGCCAACGTCCTGACTTTC
.	TRBV9	TRBJ1-2	CASSGQGNYGYTF	TGTGCCAGCAGCGGGCAGGGGAACTATGGCTACACCTTC
.	TRBV5-1	TRBJ2-2	CASSSHGGGELFF	TGCGCCAGCAGCTCTCACGGAGGCGGGGAGCTGTTTTTT
TRBD2	TRBV11-1	TRBJ2-5	CASSLGAGGPRETQYF	TGTGCCAGCAGCTTAGGGGCGGGAGGGCCCCGAGAGACCCAGTACTTC
TRBD2	TRBV2	TRBJ2-1	CATRTSGGYEQFF	TGTGCCACACGGACGAGCGGGGGGTATGAGCAGTTCTTC
.	TRBV20-1	TRBJ1-1	CSARSGGEAFF	TGCAGTGCTAGGTCGGGGGGGGAAGCTTTCTTT
.	TRBV15	TRBJ1-2	CATSSIRDTYGYTF	TGTGCCACCAGCAGCATCCGGGACACATATGGCTACACCTTC
.	TRBV4-1	TRBJ1-4	CASSQGTKDRTWTNEKLFF	TGCGCCAGCAGCCAAGGGACAAAAGACCGAACATGGACTAATGAAAAACTGTTTTTT
.	TRBV5-1	TRBJ1-5	CASSLGTAPHQPQHF	TGCGCCAGCAGCTTGGGGACAGCTCCCCATCAGCCCCAGCATTTT
TRBD2	TRBV19	TRBJ2-3	CASSPTVRRLAGGYTDTQYF	TGTGCCAGTAGCCCGACCGTCCGCCGCTTAGCGGGGGGCTACACAGATACGCAGTATTTT
.	TRBV19	TRBJ2-1	CASKVGGSYNEQFF	TGTGCCAGTAAGGTCGGAGGTTCCTACAATGAGCAGTTCTTC
TRBD1	TRBV27	TRBJ2-7	CASSLGGTGRRLSYEQYF	TGTGCCAGCAGCCTAGGAGGGACAGGGAGGCGGTTGAGCTACGAGCAGTACTTC
.	TRBV20-1	TRBJ2-5	CSALFQETQYF	TGCAGTGCCCTCTTTCAAGAGACCCAGTACTTC